One T cell receptor beta chain is described in this entry. Clones were read by immunoSEQ multiplex PCR, and TCRdb kept only the in-frame ones, dropping some. The repertoire holds around 230,000 clones, with roughly 90% as singletons. This record comes from a study of blood T cell repertoires in COVID-19. Study-level information: From the United States, Italy and Spain came samples of acute and convalescent COVID-19.

The CDR3 is made up of 16 amino acids. Germline V gene lookup returns CDR1 ENHRY and CDR2 SYGVKD. The V end lost 0 bases, the J end lost 3 bases, and 12 bases lay between the germline ends. The sequencing sample was made of peripheral blood. The chain uses TRBV10-3 and TRBJ2-4, with a tentative D call TRBD2 (5 bases). This clonotype was sampled from a man in his 60s who had recovered from COVID-19. CDR3 in amino acids: CAISESGNRDKNIQYF. Here the CDR3 DNA reads TGTGCCATCAGTGAGTCGGGGAATCGGGACAAAAACATTCAGTACTTC.